Presented here are 29 T cell receptor beta chains from one specimen sequenced in a study of blood T cells in healthy people across ages. A second PCR of roughly 7 to 11 cycles used a sample-barcoded 5' primer and a J-beta primer mix. TCRdb itself ran the 5' RACE reads through MiXCR, one entry per CDR3 protein. The sample shows about 1 million distinct CDR3 sequences, around 25% of them seen only once. These records were also assigned to another study, of T cells of mothers and their children.

The sequencing input was blood. The receptors were gathered from a girl aged 2-10 years in good health.

The chain combines TRBV12-3 or TRBV12-4 with TRBJ2-7; TRBD1 agrees at 9 bases. The CDR3 extends over 16 amino acids. After removal of 4 bases from V and 1 base from J, the junction contained 8 bases not matched to a gene. CDR3: CASSYRTGGSSYEQYF. The CDR3 nucleotides are TGTGCCAGCAGTTATCGTACAGGGGGCAGTTCCTACGAGCAGTACTTC.

The chain couples TRBV7-2 to TRBJ1-4; D ambiguous. The CDR3 contains 13 residues. The germline CDR1 and CDR2 sequences are SGHTA and FQGNSA. V lost 7 bases, J lost 6 bases, and 12 bases lay in between. CDR3 in amino acids: CASNGGMDEKLFF. CDR3 DNA: TGTGCCAGCAACGGAGGGATGGATGAAAAACTGTTTTTT.

This clonotype appeared a few times. Here the CDR3 DNA reads TGTGCCAGCATCCTCGGGAGGCAGGCAAATCAGCCCCAGCATTTT. Translation gives CASILGRQANQPQHF. The chain joins TRBV28 to TRBJ1-5, with no clear D. The germline V and J ends were trimmed by 7 bases and 4 bases, with 17 bases remaining between them. The CDR3 is made up of 15 amino acids. Germline lookup yields CDR1 MDHEN and CDR2 SYDVKM.

The chain carries TRBV10-3 and TRBJ2-4, with unresolved D. Trimming cost V 4 bases and J 6 bases, with 4 bases left between them. Germline loops: CDR1 ENHRY, CDR2 SYGVKD. The CDR3 is 11 residues long. CDR3: CAISAGNIQYF. CDR3 nucleotide sequence: TGTGCCATCAGTGCTGGAAACATTCAGTACTTC.

The V gene is TRBV28, the J gene TRBJ1-2; D is unclear. The CDR3 has 12 amino acids. Germline CDR1 reads MDHEN; CDR2 reads SYDVKM. The ends were cut back, 10 bases at V and 7 bases at J, with 16 bases in the middle. CDR3 sequence (DNA): TGTGCCACCTCAAGGGCCTATAGTGGCTACACCTTC. Translated: CATSRAYSGYTF.

The chain carries TRBV2 and TRBJ2-5; TRBD2 matches at 12 bases. The trim removed 1 base at V and 3 bases at J, leaving 6 bases unmatched. The germline CDR1 and CDR2 sequences are SNHLY and FYNNEI. The CDR3 has 17 amino acids. As DNA, the CDR3 is TGTGCCAGCAGTGAAGTACTAGCGGGGGGACCTGAAGAGACCCAGTACTTC. Protein product: CASSEVLAGGPEETQYF.

The rearrangement uses TRBV29-1 and TRBJ1-1; D is perhaps TRBD1 (5 bases). The CDR3 extends over 14 amino acids. Trimming removed 1 base at V and 5 bases at J, with 14 bases between. In germline, CDR1 is SQVTM, CDR2 ANQGSEA. The CDR3 sequence is CSVEVRGVYTEAFF. The DNA of the CDR3 is TGCAGCGTTGAAGTTCGGGGGGTTTATACTGAAGCTTTCTTT. Full variable domain (missing parts from reference TRBV29-1 and TRBJ1-1): SAVISQKPSRDICQRGTSLTIQCQVDSQVTMMFWYRQQPGQSLTLIATANQGSEATYESGFVIDKFPISRPNLTFSTLTVSNMSPEDSSIYLCSVEVRGVYTEAFFGQGTRLTVV.

This clonotype showed up many times. The chain carries TRBV7-9 and TRBJ2-5; 7 bases map to TRBD2. Losses at the gene ends were 3 bases for V and 3 bases for J; bases not matched to a gene: 4. From germline, CDR1 is SEHNR and CDR2 FQNEAQ (reference sequence). The CDR3 is 14 amino acids. Here the CDR3 DNA reads TGTGCCAGCAGCTTTCGGGAGGATGAAGAGACCCAGTACTTC. It is translated as CASSFREDEETQYF.

The V gene is TRBV7-9, the J gene TRBJ1-6, with TRBD1 as a possible D gene (5 bases). Germline CDR1 is SEHNR and CDR2 is FQNEAQ (reference sequence). The CDR3 is 15 residues long. The V and J ends lost 1 base and 7 bases respectively, with 11 bases between them. CDR3 amino acids: CASSLGWGPNSPLHF. The CDR3 DNA reads TGTGCCAGCAGCTTAGGTTGGGGCCCCAATTCACCCCTCCACTTT.

This clonotype turned up a few times. The rearrangement joins TRBV7-2 to TRBJ2-3; D unresolved. Looked up from germline, CDR1 is SGHTA and CDR2 is FQGNSA. The CDR3 runs to 11 residues. V lost 11 bases to trimming and J lost 2 bases, with 8 bases between them. CDR3 sequence: CADGSTDTQYF. CDR3 bases: TGTGCCGATGGGTCCACAGATACGCAGTATTTT.

The chain couples TRBV29-1 to TRBJ2-3, with 11 nucleotides matching TRBD2. Germline V gene lookup returns CDR1 SQVTM and CDR2 ANQGSEA. The trim removed 6 bases at V and 2 bases at J, leaving 4 bases unmatched. This CDR3 comprises 14 residues. In DNA, the CDR3 is TGCAGCGTGATAGCGGGAGGGCACACAGATACGCAGTATTTT. Protein product: CSVIAGGHTDTQYF.

The chain has TRBV27 and TRBJ2-1; TRBD2 matches 13 bases. There are 15 residues in the CDR3. The V gene end was trimmed by 3 bases and the J gene end by 7 bases; junction bases not matched to a gene: 3. Germline V lookup: CDR1 MNHEY, CDR2 SMNVEV (reference sequence). This CDR3 reads CASSLGTSGINEQFF. For the CDR3, the DNA is TGTGCCAGCAGTTTGGGGACTAGCGGGATAAATGAGCAGTTCTTC.

The rearrangement joins TRBV6-1 to TRBJ1-2, with a tentative D call TRBD1 (5 bases). Germline loops: CDR1 MNHNS, CDR2 SASEGT. This CDR3 has 15 residues. Trimming took 0 bases from V and 5 from J, leaving 13 bases between them. The CDR3, as DNA: TGTGCCAGCAGTGAAGCGCATCAGGGATGGTATGGCTACACCTTC. Its protein is CASSEAHQGWYGYTF.

This chain connects TRBV7-9 to TRBJ2-5, with 12 bases identical to TRBD2. The J call may not be correct, given that the DNA end is closer to TRBJ2-7. This CDR3 spans 16 amino acids. CDR1 and CDR2 (germline): SEHNR, FQNEAQ (reference sequence). Written as DNA, the CDR3 is TGTGCCAGCAGCCCTTGGACTAGCGGGGTCTACTACGAGCAGTACTTC. Its translation is CASSPWTSGVYYEQYF.

In its sample, this clonotype was seen once. The CDR3 DNA reads as TGTGCCAGCAGTTTCGCTTGGGGTTTTCGGGAGCAGTACTTC. Protein sequence: CASSFAWGFREQYF. The chain has TRBV28 and TRBJ2-7; D is uncertain. Trimming removed 3 bases at V and 7 bases at J, with 16 bases between. The CDR3 length is 14 residues. Germline-derived CDR1 and CDR2 are MDHEN and SYDVKM.

This chain uses TRBV2 with TRBJ1-3; 10 bases fit TRBD1. J gave up 4 bases and V 6 bases, and 9 bases lay outside the gene matches. The CDR3 loop spans 16 amino acids. Per the germline V gene, CDR1 is SNHLY and CDR2 is FYNNEI. In DNA form, the CDR3 reads TGTGCCAGCAGAGCTAACCGGGACAGGGGAGGAAACACCATATATTTT. Amino acid sequence: CASRANRDRGGNTIYF.

V gene TRBV14 combines with J gene TRBJ2-6, with 9 positions matching TRBD1. Germline CDR1 and CDR2: SGHDN and FVKESK. Trimming removed 4 bases from V and 4 bases from J; junction bases left unmatched: 11. This CDR3 is built from 18 residues. The CDR3 DNA reads as TGTGCCAGCAGCCTACGTCCCGGGACAGGGTACGGGGCCAACGTCCTGACTTTC. Translation: CASSLRPGTGYGANVLTF.

The chain couples TRBV6-5 to TRBJ1-2; a possible D gene is TRBD1 (5 bases). Trimming shortened V by 5 bases and J by 2 bases, and 15 bases separated the two germline ends. Germline lookup yields CDR1 MNHEY and CDR2 SVGAGI. The CDR3 is 15 amino acids. DNA for the CDR3: TGTGCCAGCAGTCCAAACGGGGGATGGAACTATGGCTACACCTTC. It translates to CASSPNGGWNYGYTF.

This clonotype was counted a few times. The chain uses TRBV7-2 and TRBJ2-1, with D possibly being TRBD1 (5 bases). The better agreement between TRBJ2-7 and the DNA end casts doubt on the J call. The germline CDR1 and CDR2 sequences are SGHTA and FQGNSA. CDR3 length equals 14 residues. This CDR3 reads CASSFALGHYEQYF. CDR3 nucleotides: TGTGCCAGCAGCTTCGCTTTGGGGCATTACGAGCAGTACTTC.

The table lists this clonotype with a few counts. The chain combines TRBV6-5 with TRBJ2-3, with D perhaps matching TRBD2 (7 bases). The V and J ends lost 4 bases and 2 bases respectively, with 22 bases between them. Per the germline V gene, CDR1 is MNHEY and CDR2 is SVGAGI. The length of the CDR3 is 18 residues. The CDR3 protein is CASSSPQGRARVTDTQYF. CDR3 DNA sequence: TGTGCCAGCAGTTCACCCCAGGGGAGGGCGAGAGTCACAGATACGCAGTATTTT.

As to this clonotype: The conserved final phenylalanine or tryptophan is absent from the CDR3, which likely points to a read error. The chain combines TRBV14 with TRBJ2-5; D ambiguous. The J call may be wrong; the DNA end is better matched by TRBJ2-7. The CDR3 runs 15 residues. CDR1 is SGHDN, CDR2 FVKESK, per germline. CDR3: CASRWNPRFNYEQYL. CDR3 in DNA: TGTGCCAGCAGATGGAACCCACGGTTCAACTACGAGCAGTACCTC.

The chain joins TRBV4-1 to TRBJ2-1; D may match TRBD1 or TRBD2 (5 bases each). Trimming took 0 bases from V and 0 from J, leaving 9 bases between them. Germline CDR1 reads MGHRA; CDR2 reads YSYEKL. The CDR3 runs 16 residues. CDR3 region: CASSQEPGPSYNEQFF. DNA for the CDR3: TGCGCCAGCAGCCAAGAGCCGGGACCCTCCTACAATGAGCAGTTCTTC.

This chain connects TRBV5-1 to TRBJ2-3; D gene unclear. The length of the CDR3 is 13 residues. Germline-derived CDR1 and CDR2 are SGHRS and YFSETQ. V gave up 2 bases and J gave up 4 bases, with 8 bases separating them. CDR3 in amino acids: CASSFDRPDTQYF. DNA for the CDR3: TGCGCCAGCAGCTTCGACCGTCCAGATACGCAGTATTTT.

This clonotype has just a few counts. The chain employs TRBV27 and TRBJ1-2; D possibly corresponds to TRBD1 (5 bases). Trimming stripped 5 bases from V and 5 bases from J, with 15 bases between. CDR1 and CDR2 (germline): MNHEY, SMNVEV (reference sequence). The CDR3 is made up of 14 amino acids. The CDR3 DNA sequence: TGTGCCAGCAGTCCTGGGACTTTGGGATATGGCTACACCTTC. Translation gives CASSPGTLGYGYTF.

Comments on this clonotype: One end of the junction is discordant with germline, which a read error may explain. The chain couples TRBV20-1 to TRBJ2-3, with D possibly being TRBD2 (6 bases). Germline V lookup: CDR1 DFQATT, CDR2 SNEGSKA (reference sequence). The CDR3 length is 14 residues. The CDR3 DNA sequence: TGCAGTGCTCCCCTATCGGGACTCACAGGTACGCAGTATTTT. Translating gives CSAPLSGLTGTQYF.

This clonotype was counted between two and nine times. V is TRBV7-9 and J is TRBJ2-7, with TRBD1 as a possible D gene (5 bases). Trimming took 5 bases from V and 6 from J, leaving 11 bases between them. CDR1 and CDR2 from the germline V gene are SEHNR and FQNEAQ (reference sequence). This CDR3 comprises 12 residues. The CDR3 here is CASSVQGSEQYF. CDR3 nucleotides: TGTGCCAGCAGCGTCCAGGGTAGCGAGCAGTACTTC.

The CDR3 spells CASSFISDPDGEQYF. The CDR3 DNA reads as TGTGCCAGCAGCTTTATTTCCGATCCGGATGGCGAGCAGTACTTC. The V call is TRBV7-9, the J call TRBJ2-7; D is undetermined. CDR1 and CDR2 (germline): SEHNR, FQNEAQ (reference sequence). The CDR3 loop spans 15 amino acids. V lost 3 bases to trimming and J lost 6 bases, with 18 bases between them. The full variable domain, with the rest looked up from reference TRBV7-9 and TRBJ2-7, is DTGVSQNPRHKITKRGQNVTFRCDPISEHNRLYWYRQTLGQGPEFLTYFQNEAQLEKSRLLSDRFSAERPKGSFSTLEIQRTEQGDSAMYLCASSFISDPDGEQYFGPGTRLTVT.

The sample holds one count of this clonotype. The J gene is TRBJ2-7, the V gene TRBV5-1; 10 bases are a match to TRBD1. The germline V gene encodes CDR1 SGHRS and CDR2 YFSETQ. The CDR3 has 14 residues. V was pared by 1 base and J by 5 bases, with 3 bases of the junction left unmatched. This CDR3 is CASSLQGQGDEQYF. The CDR3 DNA reads as TGCGCCAGCAGCTTGCAAGGACAGGGGGACGAGCAGTACTTC.

The V gene is TRBV5-1, the J gene TRBJ2-7, with 10 bases lining up with TRBD2. J gave up 2 bases and V 0 bases, and 8 bases lay outside the gene matches. The CDR3 length is 17 residues. Germline assignment: CDR1 SGHRS and CDR2 YFSETQ. The CDR3 region is CASSLARLAGVTYEQYF. CDR3 coding DNA: TGCGCCAGCAGCTTGGCCAGGCTAGCGGGGGTTACCTACGAGCAGTACTTC. Full variable domain (missing parts from reference TRBV5-1 and TRBJ2-7): KAGVTQTPRYLIKTRGQQVTLSCSPISGHRSVSWYQQTPGQGLQFLFEYFSETQRNKGNFPGRFSGRQFSNSRSEMNVSTLELGDSALYLCASSLARLAGVTYEQYFGPGTRLTVT.